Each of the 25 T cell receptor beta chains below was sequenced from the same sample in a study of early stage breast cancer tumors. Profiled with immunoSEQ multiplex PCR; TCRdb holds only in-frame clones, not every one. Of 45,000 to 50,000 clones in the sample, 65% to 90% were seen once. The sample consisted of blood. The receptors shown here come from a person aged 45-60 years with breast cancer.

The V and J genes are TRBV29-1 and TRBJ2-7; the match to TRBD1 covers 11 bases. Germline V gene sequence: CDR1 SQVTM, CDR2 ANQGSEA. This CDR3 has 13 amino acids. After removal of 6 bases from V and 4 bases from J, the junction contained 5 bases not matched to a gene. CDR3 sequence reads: CSVAGQGGYEQYF. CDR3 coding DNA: TGCAGCGTAGCGGGACAGGGGGGGTACGAGCAGTACTTC.

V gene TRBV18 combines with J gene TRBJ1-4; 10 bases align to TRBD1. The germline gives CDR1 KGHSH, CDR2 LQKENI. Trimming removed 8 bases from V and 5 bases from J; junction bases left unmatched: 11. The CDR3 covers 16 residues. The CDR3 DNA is TGTGCCAGCGCGGGGGAGACAGGGGGCATAAATGAAAAACTGTTTTTT. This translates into CASAGETGGINEKLFF. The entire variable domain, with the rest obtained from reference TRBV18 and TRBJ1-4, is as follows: NAGVMQNPRHLVRRRGQEARLRCSPMKGHSHVYWYRQLPEEGLKFMVYLQKENIIDESGMPKERFSAEFPKEGPSILRIQQVVRGDSAAYFCASAGETGGINEKLFFGSGTQLSVL.

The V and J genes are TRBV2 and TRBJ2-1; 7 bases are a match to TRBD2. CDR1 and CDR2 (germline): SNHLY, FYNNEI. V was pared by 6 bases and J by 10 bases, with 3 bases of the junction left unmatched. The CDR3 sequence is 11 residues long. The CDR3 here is CASRGGGEQFF. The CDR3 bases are TGTGCCAGCAGGGGGGGAGGGGAGCAGTTCTTC.

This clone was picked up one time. The CDR3 DNA reads TGCGCCAGCAGCTTGACTAGCGGGAGGGCCGCAGATACGCAGTATTTT. Residues: CASSLTSGRAADTQYF. The V and J genes are TRBV5-1 and TRBJ2-3; TRBD2 matches 13 bases. Trimming at V came to 1 base and at J to 4 bases, leaving 3 bases not matched to a gene. Germline V gene sequence: CDR1 SGHRS, CDR2 YFSETQ. This CDR3 has 16 amino acids.

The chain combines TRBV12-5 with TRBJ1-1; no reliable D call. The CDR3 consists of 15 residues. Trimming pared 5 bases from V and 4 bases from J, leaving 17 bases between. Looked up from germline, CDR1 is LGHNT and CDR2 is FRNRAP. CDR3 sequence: CASGPFGGEATEAFF. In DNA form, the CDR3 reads TGTGCTAGTGGTCCGTTTGGTGGCGAGGCCACTGAAGCTTTCTTT.

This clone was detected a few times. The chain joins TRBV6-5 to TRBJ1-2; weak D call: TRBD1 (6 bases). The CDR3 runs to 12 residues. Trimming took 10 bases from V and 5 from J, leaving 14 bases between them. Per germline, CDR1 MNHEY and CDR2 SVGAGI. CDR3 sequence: CATSDSMYGYTF. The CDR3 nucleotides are TGTGCCACCTCGGACAGTATGTATGGCTACACCTTC.

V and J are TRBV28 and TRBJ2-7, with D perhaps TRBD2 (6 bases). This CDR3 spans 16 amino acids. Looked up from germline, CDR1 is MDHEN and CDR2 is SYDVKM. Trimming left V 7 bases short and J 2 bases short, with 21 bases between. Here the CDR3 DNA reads TGTGCCAGCACCCGGTACCCGGGGGAAAACCCCTACGAGCAGTACTTC. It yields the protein CASTRYPGENPYEQYF.

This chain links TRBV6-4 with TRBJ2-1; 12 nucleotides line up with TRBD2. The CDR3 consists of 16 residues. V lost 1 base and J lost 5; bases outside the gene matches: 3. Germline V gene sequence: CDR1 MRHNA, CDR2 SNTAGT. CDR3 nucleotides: TGTGCCAGCAGTGACTATACTAGCGGGAGGCACAATGAGCAGTTCTTC. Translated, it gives CASSDYTSGRHNEQFF.

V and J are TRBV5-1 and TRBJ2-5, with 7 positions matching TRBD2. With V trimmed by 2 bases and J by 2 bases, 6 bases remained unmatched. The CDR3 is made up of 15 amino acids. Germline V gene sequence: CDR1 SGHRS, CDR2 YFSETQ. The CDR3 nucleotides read TGCGCCAGCAGCTTTTTGGGGGACTATCAAGAGACCCAGTACTTC. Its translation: CASSFLGDYQETQYF.

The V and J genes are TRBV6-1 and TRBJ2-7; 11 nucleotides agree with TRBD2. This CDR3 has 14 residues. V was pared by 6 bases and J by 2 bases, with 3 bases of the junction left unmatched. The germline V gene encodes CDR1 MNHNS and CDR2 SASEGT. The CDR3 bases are TGTGCCAGCAGCACTAGCGGGGGAACCTACGAGCAGTACTTC. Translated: CASSTSGGTYEQYF.

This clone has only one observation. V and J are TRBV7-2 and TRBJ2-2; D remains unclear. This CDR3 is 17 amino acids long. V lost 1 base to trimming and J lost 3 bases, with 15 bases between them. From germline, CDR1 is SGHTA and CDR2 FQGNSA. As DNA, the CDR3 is TGTGCCAGCAGCTTAGTCTGGACCCTAGGAGACACCGGGGAGCTGTTTTTT. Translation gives CASSLVWTLGDTGELFF.

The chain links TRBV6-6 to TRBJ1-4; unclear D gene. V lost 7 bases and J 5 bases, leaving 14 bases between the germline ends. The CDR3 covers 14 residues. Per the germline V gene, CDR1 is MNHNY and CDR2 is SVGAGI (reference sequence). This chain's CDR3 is CASNLGYQNEKLFF. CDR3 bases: TGTGCCAGCAACTTGGGGTACCAAAATGAAAAACTGTTTTTT.

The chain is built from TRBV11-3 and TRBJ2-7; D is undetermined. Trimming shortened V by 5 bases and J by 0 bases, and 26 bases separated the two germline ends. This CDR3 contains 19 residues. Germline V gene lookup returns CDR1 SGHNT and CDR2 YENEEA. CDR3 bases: TGTGCCAGCAGCCCCAAGTGTTACAGTGATGGTCTTTCCTCCTACGAGCAGTACTTC. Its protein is CASSPKCYSDGLSSYEQYF.

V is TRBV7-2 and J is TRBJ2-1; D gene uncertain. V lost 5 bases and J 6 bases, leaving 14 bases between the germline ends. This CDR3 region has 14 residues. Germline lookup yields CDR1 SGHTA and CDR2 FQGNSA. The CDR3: CASSPFPKGNEQFF. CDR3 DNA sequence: TGTGCCAGCAGCCCATTCCCCAAAGGCAATGAGCAGTTCTTC. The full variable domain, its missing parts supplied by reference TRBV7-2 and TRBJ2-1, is GAGVSQSPSNKVTEKGKDVELRCDPISGHTALYWYRQSLGQGLEFLIYFQGNSAPDKSGLPSDRFSAERTGGSVSTLTIQRTQQEDSAVYLCASSPFPKGNEQFFGPGTRLTVL.

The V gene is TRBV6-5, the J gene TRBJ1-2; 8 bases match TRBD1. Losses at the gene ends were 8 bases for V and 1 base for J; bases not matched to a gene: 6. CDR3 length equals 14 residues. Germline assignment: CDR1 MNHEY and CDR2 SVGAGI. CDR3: CASFGTGDNYGYTF. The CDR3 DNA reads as TGTGCCAGCTTCGGGACAGGCGATAACTATGGCTACACCTTC.

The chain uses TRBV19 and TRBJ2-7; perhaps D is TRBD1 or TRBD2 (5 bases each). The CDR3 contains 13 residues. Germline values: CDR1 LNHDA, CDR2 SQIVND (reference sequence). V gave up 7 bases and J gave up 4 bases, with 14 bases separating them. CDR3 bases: TGTGCCAGTAAGGGCCAGGGAGCATACGAGCAGTACTTC. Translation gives CASKGQGAYEQYF. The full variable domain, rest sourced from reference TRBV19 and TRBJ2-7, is DGGITQSPKYLFRKEGQNVTLSCEQNLNHDAMYWYRQDPGQGLRLIYYSQIVNDFQKGDIAEGYSVSREKKESFPLTVTSAQKNPTAFYLCASKGQGAYEQYFGPGTRLTVT.

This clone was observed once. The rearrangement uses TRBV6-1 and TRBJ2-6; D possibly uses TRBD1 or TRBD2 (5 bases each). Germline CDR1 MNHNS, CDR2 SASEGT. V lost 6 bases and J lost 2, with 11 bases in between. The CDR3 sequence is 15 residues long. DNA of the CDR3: TGTGCCAGCAGGGGGCGAGGGACTGGGGCCAACGTCCTGACTTTC. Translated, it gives CASRGRGTGANVLTF.

CDR3 DNA sequence: TGCAGCGTTGACTCAGGGAGCTCCTACGAGCAGTACTTC. Protein product: CSVDSGSSYEQYF. The chain joins TRBV29-1 to TRBJ2-7; either TRBD1 or TRBD2 may supply D (5 bases each). The CDR3 runs 13 residues. Looked up from germline, CDR1 is SQVTM and CDR2 is ANQGSEA. The V end lost 3 bases, the J end lost 0 bases, and 9 bases lay between the germline ends.

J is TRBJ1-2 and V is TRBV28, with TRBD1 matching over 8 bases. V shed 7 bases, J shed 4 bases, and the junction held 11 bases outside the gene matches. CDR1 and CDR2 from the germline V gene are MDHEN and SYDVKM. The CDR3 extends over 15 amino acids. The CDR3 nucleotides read TGTGCCAGCACCAGAACCTCAGGGGGCGGCTATGGCTACACCTTC. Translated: CASTRTSGGGYGYTF.

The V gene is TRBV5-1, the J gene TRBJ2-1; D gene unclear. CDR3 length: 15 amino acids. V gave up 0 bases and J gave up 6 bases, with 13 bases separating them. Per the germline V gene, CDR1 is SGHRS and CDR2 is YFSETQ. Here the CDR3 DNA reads TGCGCCAGCAGCTTGGGAGCGCCATATCTCAATGAGCAGTTCTTC. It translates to CASSLGAPYLNEQFF. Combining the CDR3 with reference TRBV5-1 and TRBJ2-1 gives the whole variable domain KAGVTQTPRYLIKTRGQQVTLSCSPISGHRSVSWYQQTPGQGLQFLFEYFSETQRNKGNFPGRFSGRQFSNSRSEMNVSTLELGDSALYLCASSLGAPYLNEQFFGPGTRLTVL.

The CDR3 DNA follows: TGTGCCAGCAGTACAGGGAGTGCCCAAAGCTACGAGCAGTACTTC. Translation gives CASSTGSAQSYEQYF. The chain employs TRBV28 and TRBJ2-7; tentative D call: TRBD1 (6 bases). Trimming cost V 5 bases and J 3 bases, with 17 bases left between them. This CDR3 is built from 15 residues. From germline, CDR1 is MDHEN and CDR2 SYDVKM.

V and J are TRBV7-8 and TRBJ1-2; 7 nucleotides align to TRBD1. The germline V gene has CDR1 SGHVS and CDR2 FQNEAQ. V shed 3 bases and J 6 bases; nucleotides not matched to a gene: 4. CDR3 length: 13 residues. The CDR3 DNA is TGTGCCAGCAGCTTGGGGACAGCGGATGGCTACACCTTC. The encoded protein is CASSLGTADGYTF. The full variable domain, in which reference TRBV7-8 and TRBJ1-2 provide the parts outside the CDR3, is GAGVSQSPRYKVAKRGQDVALRCDPISGHVSLFWYQQALGQGPEFLTYFQNEAQLDKSGLPSDRFFAERPEGSVSTLKIQRTQQEDSAVYLCASSLGTADGYTFGSGTRLTVV.

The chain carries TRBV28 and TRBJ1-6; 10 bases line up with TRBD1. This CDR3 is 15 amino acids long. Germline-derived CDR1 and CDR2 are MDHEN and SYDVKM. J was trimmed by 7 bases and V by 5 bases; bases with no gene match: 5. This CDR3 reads CASSTPGQGNSPLHF. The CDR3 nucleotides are TGTGCCAGCAGTACTCCGGGACAGGGGAATTCACCCCTCCACTTT.

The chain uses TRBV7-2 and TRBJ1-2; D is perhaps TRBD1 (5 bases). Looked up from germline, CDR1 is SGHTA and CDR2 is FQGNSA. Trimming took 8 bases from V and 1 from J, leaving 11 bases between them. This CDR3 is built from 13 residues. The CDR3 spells CASGAGSNYGYTF. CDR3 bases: TGTGCCAGCGGGGCGGGGAGTAACTATGGCTACACCTTC.

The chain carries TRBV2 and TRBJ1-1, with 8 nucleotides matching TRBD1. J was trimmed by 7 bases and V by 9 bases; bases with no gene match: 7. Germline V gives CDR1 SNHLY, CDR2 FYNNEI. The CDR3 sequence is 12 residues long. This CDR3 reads CARRDRSGEAFF. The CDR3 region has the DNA TGTGCCAGGAGGGACAGGAGCGGTGAAGCTTTCTTT.